This TCR beta chain was obtained from a study of blood T cell repertoires in COVID-19. At the level of the study: From the United States, Italy and Spain came samples of acute and convalescent COVID-19. PBMCs, B-cell-depleted T cells, or T cells provided the cDNA or gDNA that made up the material.

The authors' processing: Reference gene primer amplification gave nucleated cell count estimates. Produced via immunoSEQ multiplex PCR; TCRdb's table is partial and in-frame only. V, J and clone size are those of that table, while D and trimming were read from the DNA. The table shows about 220,000 clones, with approximately 84% occurring only once. V gave up 4 bases and J gave up 1 base; unmatched junction bases: 10. From germline, CDR1 is SGHVS and CDR2 FNYEAQ. This CDR3 spans 18 amino acids. This receptor was obtained from a woman aged 25 to 39 who had recovered from COVID-19. The material sequenced was peripheral blood. The chain links TRBV7-6 to TRBJ2-1, with TRBD2 matching over 10 bases. The CDR3 sequence: CASSSWTSGYRSYNEQFF. In DNA, the CDR3 is TGTGCCAGCAGCTCTTGGACTAGCGGTTATCGATCCTACAATGAGCAGTTCTTC.